One and the same sample provided the 8 T cell receptor beta chains below, sequenced in a study of T cell changes during pregnancy in multiple sclerosis. Profiled with immunoSEQ multiplex PCR; TCRdb holds only in-frame clones, not every one. This sample has some 97,000 clones; about 90% occur once, and the top ten carry roughly 2%. The starting material was peripheral blood, obtained after pregnancy. These receptors came from a female donor with multiple sclerosis, enrolled in a pregnancy study.

This clone was counted once. The genes are TRBV28 and TRBJ2-2; TRBD2 agrees at 11 bases. CDR1 is MDHEN, CDR2 SYDVKM, per germline. The CDR3 contains 17 residues. V trimming: 3 bases; J trimming: 3 bases; junction bases outside the gene matches: 6. CDR3 bases: TGTGCCAGCAGTTTGAGGACTAGCGGGTTTGACACCGGGGAGCTGTTTTTT. This codes for CASSLRTSGFDTGELFF.

The chain joins TRBV19 to TRBJ1-1; 7 bases are a match to TRBD1. Germline loops: CDR1 LNHDA, CDR2 SQIVND (reference sequence). CDR3 length equals 14 residues. V lost 7 bases, J lost 0 bases, and 5 bases stayed unmatched. The chain's CDR3 is CASNFGTVNTEAFF. CDR3 in DNA: TGTGCCAGTAATTTTGGGACAGTGAACACTGAAGCTTTCTTT.

The rearrangement links TRBV6-1 to TRBJ2-7, with D maybe TRBD1 (6 bases). The CDR3 length is 14 residues. The germline gives CDR1 MNHNS, CDR2 SASEGT. Trimming removed 0 bases from V and 5 bases from J, with 11 bases in between. The CDR3 coding sequence is TGTGCCAGCAGTGAAGCGCTCAGGGGCCACGAGCAGTACTTC. Residues: CASSEALRGHEQYF.

The DNA of the CDR3 is TGTGCCACCGGACAGGGTTTCTCCTACGAGCAGTACTTC. It is translated as CATGQGFSYEQYF. This chain joins TRBV7-9 and TRBJ2-7, with 8 bases that match TRBD1. The CDR3 sequence is 13 residues long. V dropped 10 bases and J dropped 0; count of bases not matched to a gene: 5. Germline V gene lookup returns CDR1 SEHNR and CDR2 FQNEAQ (reference sequence).

The V call is TRBV6-5, the J call TRBJ2-7, with 8 bases matching TRBD2. The CDR3 has 15 residues. The ends lost 5 bases at V and 3 bases at J; junction bases unmatched: 9. In germline, CDR1 is MNHEY, CDR2 SVGAGI. CDR3 amino acids: CASSHPGSGDYEQYF. Written as DNA, the CDR3 is TGTGCCAGCAGTCACCCGGGTAGCGGGGACTACGAGCAGTACTTC.

V is TRBV30 and J is TRBJ2-3, with no clear D. CDR1 and CDR2 from the germline V gene are GTSNPN and SVGIG (reference sequence). The germline V and J ends were trimmed by 0 bases and 0 bases, with 13 bases remaining between them. The CDR3 extends over 16 amino acids. CDR3 sequence reads: CAWSVGVTTSTDTQYF. The CDR3 DNA reads TGTGCCTGGAGTGTAGGTGTTACTACTAGCACAGATACGCAGTATTTT.

The gene calls are TRBV5-1 and TRBJ2-4, with 7 bases that match TRBD1. Germline CDR1 is SGHRS and CDR2 is YFSETQ. Losses at the gene ends were 3 bases for V and 0 bases for J; bases not matched to a gene: 6. This CDR3 contains 16 residues. The CDR3 loop is CASSSSTGIAKNIQYF. The CDR3 region has the DNA TGCGCCAGCAGCTCCTCGACAGGGATAGCCAAAAACATTCAGTACTTC.

This chain joins TRBV7-9 and TRBJ1-3, with D uncertain. This CDR3 contains 16 residues. V lost 5 bases to trimming and J lost 0 bases, with 14 bases between them. Germline V gene sequence: CDR1 SEHNR, CDR2 FQNEAQ (reference sequence). CDR3 protein: CASSQPTESSGNTIYF. DNA of the CDR3: TGTGCCAGCAGCCAACCGACGGAGAGCTCTGGAAACACCATATATTTT.